A selection of T cell receptor beta chains follows, all from one sample in a study of blood T cell repertoires in COVID-19. Produced via immunoSEQ multiplex PCR; TCRdb's table is partial and in-frame only. The sample lists about 46,000 clones; around 90% were seen once. Sequencing used peripheral blood. These receptors were collected from a man aged 50-59 years with acute or convalescent COVID-19. CDR3s include the opening cysteine and the closing phenylalanine or tryptophan. D genes are given only for firm matches.

J gene,V gene,D gene,CDR3 protein
TRBJ2-7,TRBV5-1,.,CASSLGQPIYEQYF
TRBJ1-4,TRBV5-6,.,CASGSGKRTQAGEKLFF
TRBJ1-5,TRBV10-3,TRBD1,CATTGGADQPQHF
TRBJ1-5,TRBV19,.,CASSREKDQPQHF
TRBJ2-7,TRBV28,TRBD1,CASRLFGTGDYEQYF
TRBJ2-2,TRBV10-3,TRBD1,CAILTGGTGELFF
TRBJ2-3,TRBV7-8,.,CASSRGRTSDTQYF
TRBJ2-2,TRBV24-1,TRBD2,CATSGTLAGGAGELFF
TRBJ2-1,TRBV4-3,.,CASSQGLHNEQFF
TRBJ2-3,TRBV5-5,TRBD1,CASSLQGTGGNTQYF
TRBJ2-7,TRBV7-8,.,CASSLRQGWVGEQYF
TRBJ1-3,TRBV6-5,.,CALGGAERNTIYF
TRBJ1-1,TRBV2,.,CASSERGAEAFF
TRBJ1-3,TRBV7-2,TRBD1,CASSLTGGNSGNTIYF
TRBJ2-7,TRBV5-8,TRBD1,CASSTRDRLDDQYF
TRBJ2-7,TRBV19,TRBD2,CASSVRLADDSYEQYF
TRBJ1-4,TRBV5-1,TRBD1,CASSGPGQGNEKLFF
TRBJ1-5,TRBV10-2,.,CASSESLGGSNQPQHF
TRBJ1-4,TRBV7-9,TRBD1,CASTQTGADEKLFF
TRBJ1-6,TRBV5-1,.,CASSWRRTDLSYNSPLHF
TRBJ1-1,TRBV24-1,TRBD1,CATSDGRTGGTEAFF
TRBJ1-5,TRBV9,.,CASSVWGENQPQHF
TRBJ1-2,TRBV6-5,TRBD1,CASSYQGGQDGYTF
TRBJ2-5,TRBV5-6,.,CASSRGGAVFVETQYF
TRBJ1-2,TRBV3-1/TRBV3-2,TRBD1,CASSRGRGYTF
TRBJ1-5,TRBV28,TRBD1,CASSSRGSNQPQHF
TRBJ2-3,TRBV7-8,TRBD2,CASSLVAGGGTDTQYF
TRBJ1-2,TRBV9,TRBD1,CASSVGQGFYGYTF
TRBJ1-6,TRBV7-8,.,CASSTPAGAGVFHF
TRBJ2-3,TRBV11-3,TRBD2,CASSLAGGQSTDTQYF
TRBJ1-4,TRBV2,.,CASSSQSLWNEKLFF